Each of the 15 T cell receptor beta chains below was sequenced from the same sample in a study of Ad26.COV2.S vaccination and SARS-CoV-2 variants (dated by TCRdb to about 2021). Library creation used the immunoSEQ multiplex PCR assay. This immuneACCESS table, as held by TCRdb, lists in-frame sequences with V and J called but not all clones. Of the missing ones, under half trace to an unresolved V gene in checked studies; the others have no known cause. The sample includes about 350,000 clones, with 92% observed a single time. Under 4% of the sample is in the top ten clones. This sample's time point label indicates: individuals recovered from natural SARS-CoV-2 infection. Sample: peripheral blood, taken after recovery from COVID-19. The receptors shown here come from a human donor who had recovered from COVID-19.

This clone has just one count. The chain combines TRBV11-2 with TRBJ2-5; no firm D call. CDR3 length: 13 amino acids. Germline assignment: CDR1 SGHAT and CDR2 FQNNGV. The V and J ends lost 3 bases and 1 base respectively, with 6 bases between them. DNA for the CDR3: TGTGCCAGCAGCTTCGGCTTCCAAGAGACCCAGTACTTC. Its protein product is CASSFGFQETQYF.

The V gene is TRBV11-1, the J gene TRBJ2-5; TRBD1 or TRBD2 may be the D gene (5 bases each). V was trimmed by 4 bases and J by 11 bases, leaving 23 bases between them. The CDR3 is made up of 15 amino acids. The germline CDR1 and CDR2 sequences are SGHAT and FQDESV (reference sequence). In DNA form, the CDR3 reads TGTGCCAGCAGCTCCAACTGGGGACCGATTGAAGTTCAGTACTTC. Its translation is CASSSNWGPIEVQYF.

This rearrangement joins TRBV3-1 (or the pseudogene TRBV3-2) to TRBJ2-1; unclear D gene. This CDR3 has 14 amino acids. V lost 4 bases and J lost 2, with 9 bases in between. Germline CDR1 and CDR2: LGHDT and YNNKEL (reference sequence). CDR3 sequence reads: CASSPGGTYNEQFF. The CDR3 DNA is TGTGCCAGCAGCCCCGGCGGCACCTACAATGAGCAGTTCTTC.

The chain is built from TRBV19 and TRBJ2-5, with TRBD2 matching over 7 bases. Germline lookup yields CDR1 LNHDA and CDR2 SQIVND (reference sequence). J gave up 4 bases and V 3 bases, and 11 bases lay outside the gene matches. The CDR3 consists of 16 residues. This CDR3 is CASSILRDYGRETQYF. The CDR3 nucleotides are TGTGCCAGTAGTATCCTCAGGGACTACGGGCGAGAGACCCAGTACTTC.

J is TRBJ2-2 and V is TRBV9; perhaps D is TRBD1 or TRBD2 (5 bases each). The ends were cut back, 4 bases at V and 1 base at J, with 14 bases in the middle. CDR1 and CDR2 from the germline V gene are SGDLS and YYNGEE. The CDR3 has 16 residues. The CDR3, as DNA: TGTGCCAGCAGCAACTCGATGGGGGAGAACACCGGGGAGCTGTTTTTT. This encodes CASSNSMGENTGELFF.

The chain is built from TRBV6-5 and TRBJ2-7, with 7 positions matching TRBD1. Germline loops: CDR1 MNHEY, CDR2 SVGAGI. The CDR3 is 15 amino acids. V was pared by 2 bases and J by 2 bases, with 6 bases of the junction left unmatched. The chain's CDR3 is CASSYKGGLPYEQYF. The CDR3 DNA is TGTGCCAGCAGTTACAAAGGGGGCCTCCCCTACGAGCAGTACTTC.

This clone was seen a few times. V and J are TRBV10-2 and TRBJ1-1, with a possible D match to TRBD1 (5 bases). CDR1 and CDR2 from the germline V gene are WSHSY and SAAADI. Trimming left V 3 bases short and J 0 bases short, with 11 bases between. The CDR3 extends over 15 amino acids. CDR3 loop: CASSDRKGLNTEAFF. CDR3 in DNA: TGCGCCAGCAGTGATAGAAAGGGGCTGAACACTGAAGCTTTCTTT.

This rearrangement joins TRBV5-1 to TRBJ2-5; TRBD2 matches 8 bases. The CDR3 consists of 15 residues. J was trimmed by 7 bases and V by 6 bases; bases with no gene match: 14. Germline V gene lookup returns CDR1 SGHRS and CDR2 YFSETQ. CDR3 nucleotide sequence: TGCGCCAGCACTCGGACTAGCTTGGGGGAAGGGACCCAGTACTTC. As protein: CASTRTSLGEGTQYF.

V is TRBV6-2 or TRBV6-3 and J is TRBJ1-1; D remains ambiguous. The CDR3 contains 13 residues. V lost 6 bases and J 0 bases, leaving 8 bases between the germline ends. Germline CDR1 is MNHEY and CDR2 is SVGEGT. The CDR3 nucleotides are TGTGCCAGCAGCCCGGCAATGAACACTGAAGCTTTCTTT. Protein product: CASSPAMNTEAFF.

This chain links TRBV6-5 with TRBJ2-5, with TRBD1 matching over 8 bases. Trimming removed 6 bases from V and 7 bases from J; junction bases left unmatched: 7. This CDR3 contains 13 residues. Germline values: CDR1 MNHEY, CDR2 SVGAGI. The CDR3 DNA reads TGTGCCAGCAGAAAGACAGGGGAAGTGACCCAGTACTTC. This translates into CASRKTGEVTQYF.

The chain combines TRBV7-9 with TRBJ1-1, with D perhaps matching TRBD1 (5 bases). The CDR3 has 15 residues. Trimming pared 1 base from V and 3 bases from J, leaving 12 bases between. CDR1 and CDR2 from the germline V gene are SEHNR and FQNEAQ (reference sequence). CDR3 coding DNA: TGTGCCAGCAGCTTAGGCAGGGTCGGGGACACTGAAGCTTTCTTT. Residues: CASSLGRVGDTEAFF.

The V call is TRBV11-1, the J call TRBJ2-7; no definite D call. Between the trimmed V and J ends, which lost 5 bases and 2 bases, there was a span of 10 bases. CDR1 SGHAT and CDR2 FQDESV come from the germline V gene (reference sequence). CDR3 length: 13 amino acids. CDR3 amino acids: CASSPDGPYEQYF. The DNA for the CDR3 is TGTGCCAGCAGCCCGGACGGACCCTACGAGCAGTACTTC.

The V and J genes are TRBV19 and TRBJ2-1; possibly TRBD2 for D (5 bases). Germline V gives CDR1 LNHDA, CDR2 SQIVND (reference sequence). CDR3 length: 13 residues. V was clipped by 7 bases and J by 9 bases, with 16 bases between them. In nucleotides, the CDR3 is TGTGCCAGTACCCCGACGGGGTTGGGTGAGCAGTTCTTC. It specifies CASTPTGLGEQFF.

The chain recombines TRBV6-2 or TRBV6-3 with TRBJ1-1, with TRBD1 matching over 7 bases. CDR3 length equals 15 residues. The germline V gene has CDR1 MNHEY and CDR2 SVGEGT. V shed 2 bases and J 0 bases; nucleotides not matched to a gene: 3. Written as DNA, the CDR3 is TGTGCCAGCAGTTACAGGACAGGACTGAACACTGAAGCTTTCTTT. The encoded protein is CASSYRTGLNTEAFF.

The genes are TRBV7-2 and TRBJ1-1; D remains ambiguous. V was clipped by 3 bases and J by 7 bases, with 6 bases between them. The CDR3 totals 11 residues. CDR1 and CDR2 from the germline V gene are SGHTA and FQGNSA. CDR3 protein: CASSFFFEAFF. CDR3 nucleotides: TGTGCCAGCAGCTTCTTTTTTGAAGCTTTCTTT.